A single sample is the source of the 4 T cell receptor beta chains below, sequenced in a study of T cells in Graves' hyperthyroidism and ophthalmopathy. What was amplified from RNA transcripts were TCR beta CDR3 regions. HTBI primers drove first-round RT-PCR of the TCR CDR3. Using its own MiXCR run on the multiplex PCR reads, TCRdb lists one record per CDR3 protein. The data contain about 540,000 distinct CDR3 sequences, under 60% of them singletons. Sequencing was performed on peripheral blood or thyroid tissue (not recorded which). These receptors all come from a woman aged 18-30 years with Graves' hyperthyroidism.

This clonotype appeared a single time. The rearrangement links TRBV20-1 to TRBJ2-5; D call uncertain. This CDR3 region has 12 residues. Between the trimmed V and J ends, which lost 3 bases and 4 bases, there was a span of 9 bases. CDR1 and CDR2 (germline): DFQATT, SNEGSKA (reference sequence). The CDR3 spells CSASGWLETQYF. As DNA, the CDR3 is TGCAGTGCTAGCGGCTGGCTAGAGACCCAGTACTTC.

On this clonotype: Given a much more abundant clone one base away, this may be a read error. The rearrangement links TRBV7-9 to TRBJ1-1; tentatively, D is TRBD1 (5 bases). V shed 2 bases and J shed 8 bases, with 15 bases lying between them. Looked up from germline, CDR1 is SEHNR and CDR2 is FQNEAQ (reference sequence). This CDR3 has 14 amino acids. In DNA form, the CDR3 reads TGTGCCAGCAGCTTAACTCCGGGGCCAAGGGAAGCTTTCTTT. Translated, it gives CASSLTPGPREAFF.

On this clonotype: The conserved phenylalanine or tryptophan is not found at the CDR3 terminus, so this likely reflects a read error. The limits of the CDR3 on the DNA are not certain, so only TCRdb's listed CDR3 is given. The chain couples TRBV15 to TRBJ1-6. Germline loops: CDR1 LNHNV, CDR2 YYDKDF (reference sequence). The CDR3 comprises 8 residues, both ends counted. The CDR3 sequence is CATSRDFS.

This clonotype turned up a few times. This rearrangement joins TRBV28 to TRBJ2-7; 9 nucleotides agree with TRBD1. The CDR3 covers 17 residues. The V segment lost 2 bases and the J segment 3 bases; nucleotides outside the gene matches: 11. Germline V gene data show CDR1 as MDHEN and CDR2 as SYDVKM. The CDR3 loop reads CASSLPWDRVKFYEQYF. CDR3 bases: TGTGCCAGCAGTTTACCCTGGGACAGGGTGAAGTTCTACGAGCAGTACTTC. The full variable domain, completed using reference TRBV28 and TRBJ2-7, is DVKVTQSSRYLVKRTGEKVFLECVQDMDHENMFWYRQDPGLGLRLIYFSYDVKMKEKGDIPEGYSVSREKKERFSLILESASTNQTSMYLCASSLPWDRVKFYEQYFGPGTRLTVT.